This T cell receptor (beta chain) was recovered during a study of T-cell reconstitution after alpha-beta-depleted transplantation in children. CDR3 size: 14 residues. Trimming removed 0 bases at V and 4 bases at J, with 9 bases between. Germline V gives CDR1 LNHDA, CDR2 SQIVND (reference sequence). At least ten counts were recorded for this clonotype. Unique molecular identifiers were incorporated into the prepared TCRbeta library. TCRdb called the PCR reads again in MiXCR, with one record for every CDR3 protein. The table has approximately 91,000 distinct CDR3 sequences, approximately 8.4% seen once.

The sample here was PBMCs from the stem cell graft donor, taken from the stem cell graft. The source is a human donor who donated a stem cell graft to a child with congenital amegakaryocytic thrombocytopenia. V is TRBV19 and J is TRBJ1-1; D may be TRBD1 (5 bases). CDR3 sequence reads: CASSIDSGGTEAFF. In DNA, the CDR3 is TGTGCCAGTAGTATAGATAGCGGGGGCACTGAAGCTTTCTTT. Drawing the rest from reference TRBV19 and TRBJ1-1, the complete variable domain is DGGITQSPKYLFRKEGQNVTLSCEQNLNHDAMYWYRQDPGQGLRLIYYSQIVNDFQKGDIAEGYSVSREKKESFPLTVTSAQKNPTAFYLCASSIDSGGTEAFFGQGTRLTVV.